The 30 T cell receptor beta chains below come from one sample, sequenced in a study of cytomegalovirus exposure and HLA in healthy donors. This PCR relied on a set of 60 Vbeta primers and 13 Jbeta primers. Only in-frame clones appear in the TCRdb table, and some are missing; sequencing was by immunoSEQ multiplex PCR. The sample has 100,000 or so clones, about 80% seen once. What was sequenced was PBMCs. These receptors all come from a female donor in good health and CMV-seropositive.

The V gene is TRBV28, the J gene TRBJ1-4; 9 nucleotides align to TRBD1. After removal of 5 bases from V and 8 bases from J, the junction contained 12 bases not matched to a gene. Germline CDR1 MDHEN, CDR2 SYDVKM. The CDR3 sequence is 16 residues long. In nucleotides, the CDR3 is TGTGCCAGCAGTCCCCCGGCCGGACAGGGGAGCGAAAAACTGTTTTTT. Translated, it gives CASSPPAGQGSEKLFF. The complete variable domain, with remaining parts taken from reference TRBV28 and TRBJ1-4, reads DVKVTQSSRYLVKRTGEKVFLECVQDMDHENMFWYRQDPGLGLRLIYFSYDVKMKEKGDIPEGYSVSREKKERFSLILESASTNQTSMYLCASSPPAGQGSEKLFFGSGTQLSVL.

J is TRBJ1-1 and V is TRBV5-6; D is undetermined. Germline V gene sequence: CDR1 SGHDT, CDR2 YYEEEE. V dropped 0 bases and J dropped 1 base, with 7 bases sitting between them. This CDR3 has 14 amino acids. CDR3 residues: CASSLASPNTEAFF. CDR3 DNA: TGTGCCAGCAGCTTGGCCTCCCCGAACACTGAAGCTTTCTTT.

The chain combines TRBV28 with TRBJ2-5; perhaps TRBD1 as D (5 bases). CDR1 and CDR2 (germline): MDHEN, SYDVKM. The length of the CDR3 is 12 residues. The V and J ends lost 6 bases and 1 base respectively, with 6 bases between them. The CDR3 here is CASRDSQETQYF. CDR3 bases: TGTGCCAGCAGAGACAGCCAAGAGACCCAGTACTTC. Complete variable domain (other parts from reference TRBV28 and TRBJ2-5): DVKVTQSSRYLVKRTGEKVFLECVQDMDHENMFWYRQDPGLGLRLIYFSYDVKMKEKGDIPEGYSVSREKKERFSLILESASTNQTSMYLCASRDSQETQYFGPGTRLLVL.

This chain uses TRBV7-8 with TRBJ2-3, with D hard to call. The CDR3 is made up of 11 amino acids. Germline-derived CDR1 and CDR2 are SGHVS and FQNEAQ. V lost 6 bases and J 4 bases, leaving 5 bases between the germline ends. The CDR3 DNA is TGTGCCAGCAGTTCGTCAGATACGCAGTATTTT. This sequence encodes CASSSSDTQYF.

This CDR3 reads CASSYGGSNQPQHF. CDR3 bases: TGTGCCAGCAGCTACGGGGGGAGCAATCAGCCCCAGCATTTT. The V and J genes are TRBV5-4 and TRBJ1-5, with a possible D match to TRBD1 (5 bases). This CDR3 comprises 14 residues. Per germline, CDR1 SGHNT and CDR2 YYREEE (reference sequence). V lost 3 bases and J lost 1, with 8 bases in between.

V usage is TRBV4-2 and J usage is TRBJ1-1, with a tentative D call TRBD1 (6 bases). The CDR3 is 14 amino acids. Trimming took off 4 bases at V and 3 bases at J, with 12 bases between the two ends. Germline values: CDR1 LGHNA, CDR2 YNFKEQ. The CDR3 nucleotides read TGTGCCAGCAGCCTACAGGGAACGGACACTGAAGCTTTCTTT. The encoded protein is CASSLQGTDTEAFF.

The genes are TRBV18 and TRBJ1-1, with D possibly matching TRBD1 (6 bases). The germline CDR1 and CDR2 sequences are KGHSH and LQKENI. The CDR3 contains 14 residues. The V end was cut by 5 bases, the J end by 4 bases, with 14 bases between. The chain's CDR3 is CASSEAGVGTEAFF. The CDR3 region has the DNA TGTGCCAGCTCAGAGGCAGGGGTCGGCACTGAAGCTTTCTTT.

The CDR3 loop is CASSVRVSSEAFF. For the CDR3, the DNA is TGTGCCAGCAGTGTGAGGGTTTCGTCTGAAGCTTTCTTT. The chain uses TRBV2 and TRBJ1-1, with unresolved D. This CDR3 contains 13 residues. CDR1 is SNHLY and CDR2 is FYNNEI in the germline V gene. Trimming stripped 4 bases from V and 6 bases from J, with 12 bases between.

J is TRBJ1-1 and V is TRBV10-1; D might be TRBD1 (5 bases). The CDR3 totals 16 residues. Trimming took 1 base from V and 4 from J, leaving 16 bases between them. Per the germline V gene, CDR1 is WNHNN and CDR2 is SYGVQD (reference sequence). CDR3 sequence: CASSELGAHRRTEAFF. The CDR3 coding sequence is TGCGCCAGCAGTGAGTTAGGGGCCCATCGACGCACTGAAGCTTTCTTT.

The chain is built from TRBV11-2 and TRBJ2-2; D uncertain. From germline, CDR1 is SGHAT and CDR2 FQNNGV. Trimming removed 3 bases at V and 0 bases at J, with 8 bases between. The CDR3 is 15 residues long. CDR3 nucleotide sequence: TGTGCCAGCAGCTTTACTTTCGCGAACACCGGGGAGCTGTTTTTT. It specifies CASSFTFANTGELFF.

The chain is built from TRBV30 and TRBJ1-4, with 7 bases aligning to TRBD1. In germline, CDR1 is GTSNPN, CDR2 SVGIG (reference sequence). The CDR3 spans 14 residues. V lost 7 bases and J lost 4; bases outside the gene matches: 9. The CDR3 bases are TGTGCCTTAAAAAGGGGGCCTGATAATGAAAAACTGTTTTTT. Protein: CALKRGPDNEKLFF.

V is TRBV28 and J is TRBJ1-1; no reliable D call. In germline, CDR1 is MDHEN, CDR2 SYDVKM. The CDR3 is 12 residues long. Trimming left V 1 base short and J 4 bases short, with 4 bases between. As DNA, the CDR3 is TGTGCCAGCAGTTTATCCTTCACTGAAGCTTTCTTT. It encodes CASSLSFTEAFF. Variable domain in full (rest from reference TRBV28 and TRBJ1-1): DVKVTQSSRYLVKRTGEKVFLECVQDMDHENMFWYRQDPGLGLRLIYFSYDVKMKEKGDIPEGYSVSREKKERFSLILESASTNQTSMYLCASSLSFTEAFFGQGTRLTVV.

V and J are TRBV6-6 and TRBJ2-7; 9 nucleotides align to TRBD2. V dropped 5 bases and J dropped 6; count of bases not matched to a gene: 14. The CDR3 is 16 residues long. Germline V gene data show CDR1 as MNHNY and CDR2 as SVGAGI (reference sequence). In nucleotides, the CDR3 is TGTGCCAGCAGTCCCACGGGGGCGGGAGGGATAAGCGAGCAGTACTTC. Its translation: CASSPTGAGGISEQYF.

The V and J genes are TRBV7-2 and TRBJ2-1; 11 nucleotides agree with TRBD2. The CDR3 consists of 15 residues. V was clipped by 5 bases and J by 9 bases; unmatched bases: 9. Germline-derived CDR1 and CDR2 are SGHTA and FQGNSA. CDR3 in DNA: TGTGCCAGCAGCCCCGAAGCTCTAGCGGGAGGTGAGCAGTTCTTC. Encoded protein: CASSPEALAGGEQFF.

The J gene is TRBJ2-7, the V gene TRBV4-1, with 12 bases lining up with TRBD2. The germline V gene encodes CDR1 MGHRA and CDR2 YSYEKL. This CDR3 has 13 residues. J gave up 7 bases and V 8 bases, and 6 bases lay outside the gene matches. The CDR3 loop reads CASGLAGIPEQYF. CDR3 DNA sequence: TGCGCCAGCGGACTAGCGGGGATACCTGAGCAGTACTTC.

The chain carries TRBV7-9 and TRBJ2-3; 8 nucleotides line up with TRBD2. CDR1 is SEHNR and CDR2 is FQNEAQ in the germline V gene (reference sequence). The V gene end was trimmed by 5 bases and the J gene end by 2 bases; junction bases not matched to a gene: 9. The CDR3 length is 16 residues. CDR3 residues: CASSPPSSGLTDTQYF. The CDR3 coding sequence is TGTGCCAGCAGCCCCCCGTCTAGCGGGCTCACAGATACGCAGTATTTT.

The chain joins TRBV7-2 to TRBJ2-2; TRBD2 matches at 9 bases. In germline, CDR1 is SGHTA, CDR2 FQGNSA. Trimming took 5 bases from V and 7 from J; bases not matched to a gene: 8. The CDR3 has 15 amino acids. CDR3 bases: TGTGCCAGCAGCCCGCGGGGGGGCAATAGCGGGGAGCTGTTTTTT. Protein product: CASSPRGGNSGELFF.

This clone was seen just once. The rearrangement uses TRBV15 and TRBJ1-1; D not resolved. Germline values: CDR1 LNHNV, CDR2 YYDKDF (reference sequence). The CDR3 is 13 residues long. Trimming removed 0 bases at V and 10 bases at J, with 12 bases between. In DNA, the CDR3 is TGTGCCACCAGCAGAGATTTTGTTGAAGCAGCTTTCTTT. Encoded protein: CATSRDFVEAAFF.

The chain links TRBV10-3 to TRBJ1-1, with 9 bases fitting TRBD1. Losses at the gene ends were 6 bases for V and 0 bases for J; bases not matched to a gene: 5. Germline values: CDR1 ENHRY, CDR2 SYGVKD. This CDR3 is 15 amino acids long. The CDR3 is CAIRDNRGLNTEAFF. The CDR3 DNA reads TGTGCCATCAGGGATAACAGGGGGCTGAACACTGAAGCTTTCTTT.

The chain links TRBV6-6 to TRBJ1-2, with 7 nucleotides matching TRBD1. The J segment lost 5 bases and the V segment lost 5 bases, leaving 5 bases of the junction unmatched. This CDR3 has 13 residues. From germline, CDR1 is MNHNY and CDR2 SVGAGI (reference sequence). The CDR3 nucleotides are TGTGCCAGCAGTCCTACAGGGGATTATGGCTACACCTTC. Its translation is CASSPTGDYGYTF.

The chain joins TRBV5-1 to TRBJ1-2; D is unclear. V was shortened by 2 bases and J by 8 bases, with 13 bases between the two germline ends. The CDR3 length is 13 residues. From germline, CDR1 is SGHRS and CDR2 YFSETQ. The CDR3 region is CASSFGTADGYTF. The CDR3 DNA follows: TGCGCCAGCAGCTTTGGAACAGCGGACGGCTACACCTTC.

This clone turned up a few times. CDR3 in DNA: TGCGCCAGCAGAGGGGAGGGGTTACTCTCTCCTGAAGCTTTCTTT. It is translated as CASRGEGLLSPEAFF. The chain recombines TRBV5-1 with TRBJ1-1, with a weak D call TRBD1 (5 bases). This CDR3 has 15 residues. Germline values: CDR1 SGHRS, CDR2 YFSETQ. V gave up 5 bases and J gave up 6 bases, with 20 bases separating them.

The chain has TRBV6-4 and TRBJ2-2, with TRBD2 identical over 10 bases. Looked up from germline, CDR1 is MRHNA and CDR2 is SNTAGT. Trimming cost V 0 bases and J 4 bases; bases outside gene matches: 2. This CDR3 has 16 residues. The CDR3 loop reads CASSDSPSGGTGELFF. The CDR3 coding sequence is TGTGCCAGCAGTGACTCTCCTAGCGGGGGCACCGGGGAGCTGTTTTTT.

V gene TRBV6-5 combines with J gene TRBJ2-2; the match to TRBD2 covers 8 bases. Germline V CDR1 and CDR2: MNHEY, SVGAGI. The CDR3 length is 15 residues. Trimming cost V 7 bases and J 2 bases; bases outside gene matches: 6. CDR3 residues: CASTLGLVNTGELFF. In DNA, the CDR3 is TGTGCCAGCACTCTGGGACTAGTTAACACCGGGGAGCTGTTTTTT.

The V call is TRBV29-1, the J call TRBJ2-3, with no clear D. CDR1 and CDR2 (germline): SQVTM, ANQGSEA. The length of the CDR3 is 12 residues. V dropped 6 bases and J dropped 3 bases, with 10 bases sitting between them. CDR3 nucleotides: TGCAGCGTCAAGATCGGTACAGATACGCAGTATTTT. It is translated as CSVKIGTDTQYF.

V usage is TRBV28 and J usage is TRBJ2-5; 10 nucleotides agree with TRBD1. Looked up from germline, CDR1 is MDHEN and CDR2 is SYDVKM. Trimming removed 3 bases from V and 2 bases from J; junction bases left unmatched: 9. The CDR3 covers 17 residues. In nucleotides, the CDR3 is TGTGCCAGCAGTTTCTGGGGACAGGGGACGTTACAAGAGACCCAGTACTTC. It encodes CASSFWGQGTLQETQYF.

This clone was detected a few times. The V call is TRBV27, the J call TRBJ2-3, with TRBD2 matching over 7 bases. The germline V gene has CDR1 MNHEY and CDR2 SMNVEV (reference sequence). V shed 5 bases and J 10 bases; nucleotides not matched to a gene: 12. The CDR3 loop spans 14 amino acids. CDR3 sequence reads: CASSLQRGLVPQYF. CDR3 nucleotide sequence: TGTGCCAGCAGTCTACAACGAGGACTAGTCCCGCAGTATTTT.

The chain has TRBV4-2 and TRBJ2-6, with 9 bases matching TRBD1. CDR1 is LGHNA and CDR2 is YNFKEQ in the germline V gene. V was clipped by 1 base and J by 1 base; unmatched bases: 17. There are 22 residues in the CDR3. CDR3 loop: CASSQVFEPPGQGLSGANVLTF. The CDR3 region has the DNA TGTGCCAGCAGCCAAGTCTTCGAACCGCCGGGACAGGGACTGTCTGGGGCCAACGTCCTGACTTTC.

V gene TRBV14 combines with J gene TRBJ1-1; TRBD1 matches at 7 bases. CDR1 SGHDN and CDR2 FVKESK come from the germline V gene. The trim removed 5 bases at V and 4 bases at J, leaving 7 bases unmatched. The CDR3 length is 14 residues. This CDR3 reads CASSSYSGGTEAFF. In nucleotides, the CDR3 is TGTGCCAGCAGCTCATACTCAGGGGGCACTGAAGCTTTCTTT.

This chain uses TRBV6-1 with TRBJ1-4; D possibly corresponds to TRBD1 (5 bases). From germline, CDR1 is MNHNS and CDR2 SASEGT. V was shortened by 8 bases and J by 6 bases, with 13 bases between the two germline ends. The CDR3 length is 13 residues. The CDR3 DNA is TGTGCCAGCGGCGGGACTGTAGATGAAAAACTGTTTTTT. Amino acids: CASGGTVDEKLFF.